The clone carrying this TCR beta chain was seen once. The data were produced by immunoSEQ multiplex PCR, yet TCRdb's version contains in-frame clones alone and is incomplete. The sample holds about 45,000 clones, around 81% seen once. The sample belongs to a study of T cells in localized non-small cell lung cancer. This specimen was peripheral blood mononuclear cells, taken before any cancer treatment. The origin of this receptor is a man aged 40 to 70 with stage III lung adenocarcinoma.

The CDR3 DNA reads TGTGCCAGCAGCCGCCGGGACAGGGGTTGGAACACTGAAGCTTTCTTT. This translates into CASSRRDRGWNTEAFF. J is TRBJ1-1 and V is TRBV7-8; 10 bases match TRBD1. The CDR3 contains 16 residues. Germline-derived CDR1 and CDR2 are SGHVS and FQNEAQ. Trimming cost V 5 bases and J 1 base; bases outside gene matches: 7.